The present T cell receptor (beta chain) was sequenced within a study of T-cell memory formation after mild COVID-19 (dated by TCRdb to about 2021). Broadly, across the study: Most TCR sequence clusters were specific to one of the two donors. Longitudinal TCRalpha and TCRbeta repertoire sequencing tracked T-cell clones expanding and contracting after mild COVID-19 in a couple of donors. Two young, previously healthy adult volunteers, one female and one male, were included in the cohort. Results the study describes overall, beyond this receptor: Contracting CD4+ clones turned up mainly in the CM and EM memory subsets, whereas EMRA was where CD8+ clones were enriched. Some responding clones were detected in pre-infection memory, suggesting pre-existing cross-reactive memory T cells joined the SARS-CoV-2 response. Only a couple of mild cases were covered by the study, and larger cohorts that include severe cases with pre-infection samples were considered necessary. Clones that contracted from day 15 to 85 showed balanced CD4/CD8 phenotypes, whereas a second wave of clones that expanded from day 15 to 37 leaned towards CD4+. Whether the second-wave clones peaking on day 37 were SARS-CoV-2 specific was not confirmed.

Ficoll-Paque density gradient centrifugation was used to isolate PBMCs. TCRdb shows the sequencer as Illumina NovaSeq 6000. cDNA libraries for TCRalpha and TCRbeta were prepared by 5'RACE using constant-segment primers, with sample barcodes and unique molecular identifiers added. Trizol reagent was used to extract RNA from every sample. The libraries were amplified in two PCR steps, and the second step added a second sample barcode and Illumina TruSeq adapters. Libraries were sequenced on an Illumina NovaSeq with 2 x 150 bp paired-end reads. On the authors' methods: Demultiplexing of reads and collapsing into UMI-guided consensus sequences were performed with migec v1.2.7. Using mixcr v2.1.11, the UMI consensuses were aligned to TRA and TRB V and J templates and assembled into clonotypes. A clonotype was counted as expanded or contracted only if both edgeR and NoisET called the change significant, with noise models trained on biological replicates. For edgeR calls, the cutoffs were a false discovery rate-adjusted p below 0.01 and a log2 fold-change threshold of 1. PCA with hierarchical clustering of max-normalized trajectories of the 1000 most abundant clonotypes was used as exploratory dynamics analysis. Each responding clone was given a CD4 or CD8 phenotype based on the CD4+ and CD8+ repertoires, which had been sequenced separately. The raw public reads went through TCRdb reprocessing: fastp at Q25, MiXCR clone calling, in-frame beta chains kept. Under each unique CDR3 protein, matching rows form one entry showing the most common genes and DNA. The V and J calls and clone size are TCRdb's, not the authors'. The sample table records some 490,000 distinct CDR3 sequences; 15% to 20% of these occur just once. The ten top clones hold roughly an eighth of the sample.

As regards this clonotype: It has no known antigen specificity. The input lacks base qualities; no much larger clone sits a single base away.

There are 16 amino acids in the CDR3, from cysteine to phenylalanine inclusive. The DNA shown is the 48-base CDR3, in frame from base 1. The junction shows trimming of 3 bases on V and 0 bases on J, plus 15 bases between the germline ends. Per the germline V gene (reference sequence), DFQATT is the CDR1 and SNEGSKA is the CDR2. The chain couples TRBV20-1 to TRBJ1-3; perhaps TRBD1 is the D gene, with 5 bases matching. The receptor's source is an adult woman who had mild COVID-19 (a few samples of this study predate the infection). The sample titles of this study are shuffled in the database, so cell type and time point are left out; the donor was told from shared clones. Sequenced sample: PBMCs or a T cell subset sorted from them (not recorded which). The nucleotide sequence is TGCAGTGCTAGGCCAGGGTCCCGCTACTCTGGAAACACCATATATTTT. The resulting protein is CSARPGSRYSGNTIYF.